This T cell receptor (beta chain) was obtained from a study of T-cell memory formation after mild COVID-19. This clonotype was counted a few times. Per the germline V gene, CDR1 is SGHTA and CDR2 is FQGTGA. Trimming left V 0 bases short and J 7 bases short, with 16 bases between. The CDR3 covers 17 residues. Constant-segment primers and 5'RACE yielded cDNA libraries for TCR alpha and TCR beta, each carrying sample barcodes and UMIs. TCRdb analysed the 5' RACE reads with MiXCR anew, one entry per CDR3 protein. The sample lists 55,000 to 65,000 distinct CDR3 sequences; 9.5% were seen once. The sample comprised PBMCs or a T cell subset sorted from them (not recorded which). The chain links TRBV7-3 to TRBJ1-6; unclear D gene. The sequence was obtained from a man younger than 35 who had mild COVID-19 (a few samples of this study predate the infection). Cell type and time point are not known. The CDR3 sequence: CASSLTRQRGENSPLHF. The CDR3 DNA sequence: TGTGCCAGCAGCTTAACGCGGCAGCGGGGAGAGAATTCACCCCTCCACTTT.